This record looks at one T cell receptor (beta chain) sequence and its context. Per germline, CDR1 LGHNA and CDR2 YSLEER. The CDR3 spans 13 residues. Trimming removed 1 base from V and 8 bases from J, with 9 bases in between. TCRdb reprocessed the RT-PCR reads via MiXCR and lists one record per CDR3 protein. The table has under 170,000 distinct CDR3 sequences, about a third seen once. These data originate in a study of patients and donors after allogeneic stem cell transplantation. The chain couples TRBV4-3 to TRBJ1-5, with no clear D. The source material was blood, either unsorted or a sorted T cell fraction (not recorded which). This receptor was taken from a human donor who was either an allogeneic HSCT recipient or a stem cell or donor lymphocyte infusion donor (not recorded which). It is not recorded whose cells these are; they may come from a transplant donor. In DNA form, the CDR3 reads TGCGCCAGCAGCCAAGGCAGCGGCGAGCCCCAGCATTTT. Translated: CASSQGSGEPQHF.